The next 17 T cell receptor beta chains were all read from a single sample in a study of T cell clones after liver transplantation. Sequencing was performed with immunoSEQ multiplex PCR; in TCRdb, only in-frame clones are kept and a portion is missing. The data hold under 20,000 clones, with approximately 90% observed a single time. The input for sequencing was CD8+ T cells from blood, taken 45 to 46 months after liver transplant. Source of these receptors: a human patient who received a liver transplant. Some T cells here may be from the graft donor.

The chain employs TRBV2 and TRBJ1-2; 8 positions match TRBD1. CDR3 length: 14 residues. Germline assignment: CDR1 SNHLY and CDR2 FYNNEI. Losses at the gene ends were 4 bases for V and 2 bases for J; bases not matched to a gene: 3. The CDR3 region has the DNA TGTGCCAGCAGTGCAGGGGGCCTCAACTATGGCTACACCTTC. It specifies CASSAGGLNYGYTF.

V and J are TRBV5-4 and TRBJ2-7; 13 positions agree with TRBD2. This CDR3 contains 13 residues. Germline V CDR1 and CDR2: SGHNT, YYREEE (reference sequence). V gave up 8 bases and J gave up 2 bases; unmatched junction bases: 1. The CDR3 DNA sequence: TGTGCCAGTGGGACTAGCGGGACCTACGAGCAGTACTTC. It is translated as CASGTSGTYEQYF.

This chain joins TRBV7-8 and TRBJ1-5; maybe TRBD1 (6 bases). The germline gives CDR1 SGHVS, CDR2 FQNEAQ. V gave up 2 bases and J gave up 6 bases, with 11 bases separating them. CDR3 length: 14 residues. CDR3 bases: TGTGCCAGCAGCTTATACGGGGGCGGTCAGCCCCAGCATTTT. Its translation: CASSLYGGGQPQHF.

This clone was observed a single time. This chain links TRBV30 with TRBJ2-7; no reliable D call. The CDR3 consists of 11 residues. Germline values: CDR1 GTSNPN, CDR2 SVGIG (reference sequence). The ends were cut back, 7 bases at V and 4 bases at J, with 11 bases in the middle. The CDR3: CASTDGYEQYF. DNA of the CDR3: TGTGCCTCGACGGACGGGTACGAGCAGTACTTC.

J is TRBJ2-3 and V is TRBV5-2; the D call of TRBD1 is as the table states it, not checked on the DNA. TRBV5-2 is marked as a pseudogene. The CDR3 is 17 amino acids. For the CDR3, the DNA is TGTGCCAGCATGAGCAGACACGTGTCTACGTCGACAGATACGCAGTATTTT. Its protein is CASMSRHVSTSTDTQYF.

The chain uses TRBV6-5 and TRBJ1-2; 7 bases match TRBD1. With 4 bases clipped from V and 4 bases from J, the junction kept 6 bases outside the gene matches. CDR3 length: 14 residues. Germline V gene lookup returns CDR1 MNHEY and CDR2 SVGAGI. The CDR3 region is CASSSQGGFYGYTF. As DNA, the CDR3 is TGTGCCAGCAGTTCCCAGGGGGGGTTCTATGGCTACACCTTC.

The V and J genes are TRBV27 and TRBJ2-5; 9 bases map to TRBD1. Germline loops: CDR1 MNHEY, CDR2 SMNVEV (reference sequence). The CDR3 length is 14 residues. V was clipped by 5 bases and J by 2 bases; unmatched bases: 3. CDR3 sequence: CASSIQGAQETQYF. The CDR3 bases are TGTGCCAGCAGTATACAGGGGGCTCAAGAGACCCAGTACTTC.

The CDR3 DNA follows: TGCAGCGTTGAGTCGGCCGTGTCCTACGAGCAGTACTTC. Its protein product is CSVESAVSYEQYF. The chain links TRBV29-1 to TRBJ2-7; unclear D gene. Germline CDR1 is SQVTM and CDR2 is ANQGSEA. The V gene lost 3 bases and the J gene lost 1 base, with 10 bases spanning the gap. The CDR3 loop spans 13 amino acids.

The chain uses TRBV4-2 and TRBJ2-3; 12 positions agree with TRBD2. V shed 5 bases and J 0 bases; nucleotides not matched to a gene: 9. The CDR3 covers 18 residues. CDR1 is LGHNA and CDR2 is YNFKEQ in the germline V gene. CDR3 nucleotides: TGTGCCAGCAGCTTGGGAGTCACTAGCGGGAGGAGCACAGATACGCAGTATTTT. It is translated as CASSLGVTSGRSTDTQYF.

The chain uses TRBV27 and TRBJ2-5; tentative D call: TRBD2 (6 bases). The CDR3 length is 14 residues. In germline, CDR1 is MNHEY, CDR2 SMNVEV (reference sequence). Trimming cost V 6 bases and J 1 base, with 12 bases left between them. The CDR3: CASRKDGSQETQYF. The CDR3, as DNA: TGTGCCAGCAGAAAGGACGGGAGCCAAGAGACCCAGTACTTC.

DNA for the CDR3: TGTGCCATTACGACTGAGGATACCTACGAGCAGTACTTC. Protein: CAITTEDTYEQYF. The chain carries TRBV10-3 and TRBJ2-7; unclear D gene. The CDR3 runs to 13 residues. Per the germline V gene, CDR1 is ENHRY and CDR2 is SYGVKD. Trimming left V 9 bases short and J 2 bases short, with 14 bases between.

The chain joins TRBV27 to TRBJ2-1; 9 bases map to TRBD1. CDR3 length: 14 residues. CDR1 is MNHEY, CDR2 SMNVEV, per germline (reference sequence). The V gene end was trimmed by 6 bases and the J gene end by 4 bases; junction bases not matched to a gene: 4. CDR3 DNA: TGTGCCAGCAGGGGGACAGGGAATTACAATGAGCAGTTCTTC. It specifies CASRGTGNYNEQFF.

The chain joins TRBV14 to TRBJ2-1; 9 positions agree with TRBD2. V was pared by 4 bases and J by 4 bases, with 8 bases of the junction left unmatched. The CDR3 loop spans 16 amino acids. Germline CDR1 is SGHDN and CDR2 is FVKESK. In DNA, the CDR3 is TGTGCCAGCAGCCCCTTAGCGGGAGCGTGGTACAATGAGCAGTTCTTC. Protein: CASSPLAGAWYNEQFF.

A single count supports this clone. The chain is built from TRBV19 and TRBJ2-7, with a weak D call TRBD2 (5 bases). Trimming took off 3 bases at V and 0 bases at J, with 6 bases between the two ends. Germline assignment: CDR1 LNHDA and CDR2 SQIVND (reference sequence). This CDR3 spans 13 amino acids. The CDR3 region is CASSMGSSYEQYF. CDR3 coding DNA: TGTGCCAGTAGTATGGGGAGCTCCTACGAGCAGTACTTC.

This chain connects TRBV4-1 to TRBJ2-7; D is unresolved. Germline V CDR1 and CDR2: MGHRA, YSYEKL. CDR3 length equals 15 residues. V shed 0 bases and J shed 2 bases, with 11 bases lying between them. In nucleotides, the CDR3 is TGCGCCAGCAGCCAAGAGTGGCGGACCACCTACGAGCAGTACTTC. Protein sequence: CASSQEWRTTYEQYF.

This chain links TRBV6-4 with TRBJ1-2; 11 nucleotides line up with TRBD1. CDR3 size: 14 residues. Trimming took 6 bases from V and 6 from J; bases not matched to a gene: 6. The germline gives CDR1 MRHNA, CDR2 SNTAGT. CDR3 DNA: TGTGCCAGCAGAGGACAGGGGGCCCTCAATGGCTACACCTTC. Translation gives CASRGQGALNGYTF.

This chain links TRBV7-9 with TRBJ2-5; TRBD1 matches at 7 bases. V was pared by 8 bases and J by 10 bases, with 13 bases of the junction left unmatched. The CDR3 sequence is 13 residues long. Germline CDR1 and CDR2: SEHNR and FQNEAQ (reference sequence). The CDR3 is CASDTPGQLLQYF. The DNA of the CDR3 is TGTGCCAGCGATACCCCGGGACAGCTCCTCCAGTACTTC.